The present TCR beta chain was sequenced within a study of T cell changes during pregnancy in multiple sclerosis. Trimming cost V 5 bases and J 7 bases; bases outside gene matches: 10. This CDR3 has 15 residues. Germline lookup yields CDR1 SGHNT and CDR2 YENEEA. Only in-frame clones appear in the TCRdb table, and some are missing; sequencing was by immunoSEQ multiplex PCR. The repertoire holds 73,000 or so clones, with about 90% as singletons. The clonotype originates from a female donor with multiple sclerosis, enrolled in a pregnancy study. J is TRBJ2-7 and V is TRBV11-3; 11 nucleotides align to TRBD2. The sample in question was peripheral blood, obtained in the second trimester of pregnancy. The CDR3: CASSVSGGVSREQYF. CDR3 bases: TGTGCCAGCAGCGTTAGCGGGGGGGTTTCGCGGGAGCAGTACTTC.